This T cell receptor (beta chain) was sequenced for a study of T cells in Graves' hyperthyroidism and ophthalmopathy. The CDR3 extends over 14 amino acids. Losses at the gene ends were 5 bases for V and 9 bases for J; bases not matched to a gene: 9. Per the germline V gene, CDR1 is SGHTA and CDR2 is FQGNSA. This clonotype was counted ten times or more. What was amplified from RNA transcripts were TCR beta CDR3 regions. HTBI primers were employed in a first-round RT-PCR of the TCR CDR3. TCRdb used MiXCR to reprocess the multiplex PCR reads, holding one entry per CDR3 protein. The sample lists over 150,000 distinct CDR3 sequences; about a sixth were seen once. Newly diagnosed hyperthyroidism patients aged 18 to 65 years had disease lasting under 2 months.

The chain employs TRBV7-2 and TRBJ2-4, with 8 bases matching TRBD1. The origin of this receptor is a woman in her 50s with Graves' hyperthyroidism. The specimen was blood. CDR3 nucleotides: TGTGCCAGCAGCGATAGACAGGGGAAAGGCATTCAGTACTTC. Its protein product is CASSDRQGKGIQYF.